This T cell receptor beta chain stems from a study of neurological immune-mediated disorders. General study findings and limits: Because no CDR3 amino acid sequences were shared across subjects by expanded clones, private repertoires were suggested in all groups.

This clonotype has more than one count but fewer than ten. Antigen: not known. The CDR3 sequence is 14 residues long. Per germline, CDR1 SGHRS and CDR2 YFSETQ. Trimming removed 6 bases from V and 2 bases from J, with 14 bases in between. Over 180 million TCR-beta sequences from 15-18 subjects came from every sequencing run. TCRdb re-called the 5' RACE reads with MiXCR, one entry per CDR3 protein. Among some 48,000 distinct CDR3 sequences listed, around 10% were seen once. The sequence was collected from a woman aged 40 to 50 with HTLV-1-associated myelopathy (HAM/TSP). This chain joins TRBV5-1 and TRBJ2-5, with D possibly TRBD2 on 6 matching bases. Sequenced material: PBMCs. CDR3 loop: CASTGGEIQETQYF. The CDR3 nucleotides are TGCGCCAGCACTGGAGGGGAGATACAAGAGACCCAGTACTTC.